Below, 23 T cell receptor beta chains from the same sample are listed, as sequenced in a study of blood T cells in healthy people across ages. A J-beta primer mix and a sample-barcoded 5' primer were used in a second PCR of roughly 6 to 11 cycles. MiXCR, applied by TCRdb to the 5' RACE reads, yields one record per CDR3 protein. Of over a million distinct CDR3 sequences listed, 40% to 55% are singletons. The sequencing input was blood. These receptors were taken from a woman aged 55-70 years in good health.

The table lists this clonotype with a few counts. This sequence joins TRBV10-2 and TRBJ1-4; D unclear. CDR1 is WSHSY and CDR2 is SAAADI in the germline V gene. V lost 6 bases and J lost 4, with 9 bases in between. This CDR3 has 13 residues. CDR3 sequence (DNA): TGCGCCAGCAGAGCAGGAAGTAATGAAAAACTGTTTTTT. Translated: CASRAGSNEKLFF.

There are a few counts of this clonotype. The DNA for the CDR3 is TGTGCCAGCAGCGTAGACGGCGGGAGTGGCACAGATACGCAGTATTTT. Its protein product is CASSVDGGSGTDTQYF. The J gene is TRBJ2-3, the V gene TRBV9; the match to TRBD2 covers 7 bases. J gave up 1 base and V 0 bases, and 5 bases lay outside the gene matches. CDR3 length: 16 residues. The germline V gene encodes CDR1 SGDLS and CDR2 YYNGEE.

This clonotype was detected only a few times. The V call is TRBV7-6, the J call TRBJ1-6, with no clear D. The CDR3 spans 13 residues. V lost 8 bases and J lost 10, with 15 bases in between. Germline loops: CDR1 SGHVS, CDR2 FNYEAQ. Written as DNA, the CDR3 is TGTGCCAGCGCCCCCGGGGTTTGGTCACCCCTCCACTTT. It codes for CASAPGVWSPLHF.

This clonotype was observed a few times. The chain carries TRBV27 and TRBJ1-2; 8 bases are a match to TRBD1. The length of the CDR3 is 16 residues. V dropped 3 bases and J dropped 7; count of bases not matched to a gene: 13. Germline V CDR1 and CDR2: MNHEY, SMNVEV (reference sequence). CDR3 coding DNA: TGTGCCAGCAGTTTGTCCCACACAGGGGGAGTTGGTGGCTACACCTTC. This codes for CASSLSHTGGVGGYTF.

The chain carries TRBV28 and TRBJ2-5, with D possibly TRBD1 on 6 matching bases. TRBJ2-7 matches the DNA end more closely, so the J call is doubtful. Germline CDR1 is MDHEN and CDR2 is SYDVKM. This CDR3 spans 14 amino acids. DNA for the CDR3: TGTGCCAGCAGTTTATCGTGGGGGCAGAACGAGCAGTACTTC. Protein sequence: CASSLSWGQNEQYF.

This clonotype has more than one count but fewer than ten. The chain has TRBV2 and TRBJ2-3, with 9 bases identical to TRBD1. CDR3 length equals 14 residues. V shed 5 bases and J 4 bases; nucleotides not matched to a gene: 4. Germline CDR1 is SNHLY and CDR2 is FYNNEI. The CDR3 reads CASSRDRDSDTQYF. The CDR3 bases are TGTGCCAGCAGTCGGGACAGGGATTCAGATACGCAGTATTTT.

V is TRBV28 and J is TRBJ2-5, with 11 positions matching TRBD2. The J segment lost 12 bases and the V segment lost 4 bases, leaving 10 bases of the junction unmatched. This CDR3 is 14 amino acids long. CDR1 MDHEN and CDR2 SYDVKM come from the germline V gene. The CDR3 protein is CASSSGTSGLGEYF. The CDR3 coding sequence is TGTGCCAGCAGTTCTGGGACTAGCGGCCTTGGGGAGTACTTC.

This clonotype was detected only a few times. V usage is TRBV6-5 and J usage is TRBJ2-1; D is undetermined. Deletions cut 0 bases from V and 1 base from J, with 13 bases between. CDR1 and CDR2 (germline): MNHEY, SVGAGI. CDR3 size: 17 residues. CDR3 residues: CASSYSRTLPSYNEQFF. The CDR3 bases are TGTGCCAGCAGTTACTCGAGAACCCTACCATCCTACAATGAGCAGTTCTTC.

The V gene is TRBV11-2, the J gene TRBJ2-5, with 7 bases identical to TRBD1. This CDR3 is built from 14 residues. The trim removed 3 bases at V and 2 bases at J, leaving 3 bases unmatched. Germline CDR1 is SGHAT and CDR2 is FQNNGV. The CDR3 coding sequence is TGTGCCAGCAGCTTCCAGGACAGGCAAGAGACCCAGTACTTC. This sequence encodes CASSFQDRQETQYF.

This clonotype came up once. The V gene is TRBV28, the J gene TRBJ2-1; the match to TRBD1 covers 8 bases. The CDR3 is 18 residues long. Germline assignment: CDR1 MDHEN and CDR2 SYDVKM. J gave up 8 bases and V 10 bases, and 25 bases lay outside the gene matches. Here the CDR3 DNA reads TGTGCCATACACAGGGGGGTGTTCAAACGGGAAAGTTTCGATGAGCAGTTCTTC. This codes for CAIHRGVFKRESFDEQFF.

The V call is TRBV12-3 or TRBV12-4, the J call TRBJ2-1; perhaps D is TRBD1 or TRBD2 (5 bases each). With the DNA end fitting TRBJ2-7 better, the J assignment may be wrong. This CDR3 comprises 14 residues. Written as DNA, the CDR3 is TGTGCCAGCAGTTTAGCGGGACCCTACAATGAGCAGTACTTC. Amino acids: CASSLAGPYNEQYF.

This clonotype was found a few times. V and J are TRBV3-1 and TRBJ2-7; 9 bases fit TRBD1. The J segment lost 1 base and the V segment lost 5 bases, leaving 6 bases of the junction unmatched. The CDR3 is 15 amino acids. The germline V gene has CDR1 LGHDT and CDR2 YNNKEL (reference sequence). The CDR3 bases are TGTGCCAGCAGCTGGGGACAGGGAGTTTCCTACGAGCAGTACTTC. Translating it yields CASSWGQGVSYEQYF.

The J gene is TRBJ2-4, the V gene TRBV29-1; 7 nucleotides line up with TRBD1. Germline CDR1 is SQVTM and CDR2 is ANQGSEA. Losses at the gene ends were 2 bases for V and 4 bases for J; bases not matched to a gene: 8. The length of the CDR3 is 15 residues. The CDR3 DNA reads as TGCAGCGTTGAACTGGTGGACAGGTTGAAAAACATTCAGTACTTC. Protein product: CSVELVDRLKNIQYF.

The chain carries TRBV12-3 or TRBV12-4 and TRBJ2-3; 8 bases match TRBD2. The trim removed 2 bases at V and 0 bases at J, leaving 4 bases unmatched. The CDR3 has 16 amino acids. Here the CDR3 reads CASSLWSSGSTDTQYF. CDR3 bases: TGTGCCAGCAGTTTATGGTCTAGCGGGAGCACAGATACGCAGTATTTT.

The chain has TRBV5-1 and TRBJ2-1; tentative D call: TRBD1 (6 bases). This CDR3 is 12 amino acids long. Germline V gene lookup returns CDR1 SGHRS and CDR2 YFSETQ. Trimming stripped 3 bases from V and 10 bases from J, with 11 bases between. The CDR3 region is CASSSGAYEQFF. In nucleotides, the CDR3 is TGCGCCAGCAGCTCAGGGGCCTACGAGCAGTTCTTC. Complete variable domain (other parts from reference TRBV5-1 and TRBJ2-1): KAGVTQTPRYLIKTRGQQVTLSCSPISGHRSVSWYQQTPGQGLQFLFEYFSETQRNKGNFPGRFSGRQFSNSRSEMNVSTLELGDSALYLCASSSGAYEQFFGPGTRLTVL.

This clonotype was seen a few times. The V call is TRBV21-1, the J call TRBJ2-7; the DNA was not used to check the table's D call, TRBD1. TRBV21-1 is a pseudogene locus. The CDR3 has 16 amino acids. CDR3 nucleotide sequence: TGTGCCAGCAGCAAAGCGCAGGGACAGGGCTCCTACGAGCAGTACTTC. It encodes CASSKAQGQGSYEQYF.

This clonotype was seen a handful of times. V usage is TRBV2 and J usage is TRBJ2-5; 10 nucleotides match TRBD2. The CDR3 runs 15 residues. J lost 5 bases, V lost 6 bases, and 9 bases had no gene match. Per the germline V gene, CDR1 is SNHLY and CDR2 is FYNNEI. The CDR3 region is CASRPWLAGAETQYF. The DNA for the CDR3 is TGTGCCAGCAGGCCCTGGCTAGCGGGAGCTGAGACCCAGTACTTC. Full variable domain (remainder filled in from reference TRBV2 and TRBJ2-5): EPEVTQTPSHQVTQMGQEVILRCVPISNHLYFYWYRQILGQKVEFLVSFYNNEISEKSEIFDDQFSVERPDGSNFTLKIRSTKLEDSAMYFCASRPWLAGAETQYFGPGTRLLVL.

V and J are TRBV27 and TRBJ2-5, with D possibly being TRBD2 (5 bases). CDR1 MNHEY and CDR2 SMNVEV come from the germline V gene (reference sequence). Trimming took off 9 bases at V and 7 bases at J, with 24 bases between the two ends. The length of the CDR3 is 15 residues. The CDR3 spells CASSPRTGVRGTQYF. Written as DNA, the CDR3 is TGTGCCAGTAGTCCCAGGACGGGCGTTCGGGGGACCCAGTACTTC.

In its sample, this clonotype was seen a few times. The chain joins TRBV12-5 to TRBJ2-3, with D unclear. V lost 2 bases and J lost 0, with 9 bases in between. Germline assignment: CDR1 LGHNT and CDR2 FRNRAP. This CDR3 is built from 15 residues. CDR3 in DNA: TGTGCTAGTGGTTTGTTTACCTCTAGCACAGATACGCAGTATTTT. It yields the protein CASGLFTSSTDTQYF.

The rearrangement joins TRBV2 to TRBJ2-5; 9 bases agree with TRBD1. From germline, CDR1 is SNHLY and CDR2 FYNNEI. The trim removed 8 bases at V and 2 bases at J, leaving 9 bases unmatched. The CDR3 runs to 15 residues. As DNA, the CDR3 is TGTGCCAGCCCCACGGGGACAGGGAGGCAAGAGACCCAGTACTTC. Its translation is CASPTGTGRQETQYF.

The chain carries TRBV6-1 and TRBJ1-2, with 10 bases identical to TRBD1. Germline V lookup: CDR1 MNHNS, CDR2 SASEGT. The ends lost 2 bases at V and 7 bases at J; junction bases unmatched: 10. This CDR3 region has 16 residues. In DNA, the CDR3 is TGTGCCAGCAGTGAAAGCCGGGACAGGGGTCGTCGTGGCTACACCTTC. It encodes CASSESRDRGRRGYTF.

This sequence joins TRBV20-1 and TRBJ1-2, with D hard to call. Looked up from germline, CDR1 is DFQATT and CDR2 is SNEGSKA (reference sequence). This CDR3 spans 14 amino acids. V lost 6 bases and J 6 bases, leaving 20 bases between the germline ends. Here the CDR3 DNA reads TGCAGTGCCAAGACCCTGGCGGGGAGGAATGGCTACACCTTC. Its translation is CSAKTLAGRNGYTF.

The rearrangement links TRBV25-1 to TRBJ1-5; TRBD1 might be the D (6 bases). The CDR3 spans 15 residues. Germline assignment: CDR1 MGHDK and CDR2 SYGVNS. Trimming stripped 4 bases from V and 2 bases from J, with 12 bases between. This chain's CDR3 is CASSGGWGRNQPQHF. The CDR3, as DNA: TGTGCCAGCAGTGGGGGGTGGGGGCGCAATCAGCCCCAGCATTTT.